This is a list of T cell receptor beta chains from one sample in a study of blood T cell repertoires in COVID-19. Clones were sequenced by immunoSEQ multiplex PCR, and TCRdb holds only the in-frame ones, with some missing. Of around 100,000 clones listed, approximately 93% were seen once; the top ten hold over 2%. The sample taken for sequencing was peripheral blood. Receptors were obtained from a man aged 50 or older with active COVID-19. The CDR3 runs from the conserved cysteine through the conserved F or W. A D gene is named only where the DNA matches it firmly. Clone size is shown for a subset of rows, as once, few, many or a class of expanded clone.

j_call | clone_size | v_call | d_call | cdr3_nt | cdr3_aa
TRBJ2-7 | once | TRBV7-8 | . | TGTGCCAGCAGCTTGGCGGGGATCTACGAGCAGTACTTC | CASSLAGIYEQYF
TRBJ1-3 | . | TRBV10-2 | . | TGCGCCAGCAGCGACAGGAGCGGAGGAAACACCATATATTTT | CASSDRSGGNTIYF
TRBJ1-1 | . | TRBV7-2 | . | TGTGCCAGCAGCTCACCCCAGGGAAACACTGAAGCTTTCTTT | CASSSPQGNTEAFF
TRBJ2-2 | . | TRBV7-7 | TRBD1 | TGTGCCAGCAGCTCAGGACAGGGGAGAGGTTCCGGGGAGCTGTTTTTT | CASSSGQGRGSGELFF
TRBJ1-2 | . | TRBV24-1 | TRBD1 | TGTGCCACCAGTGTCGGACAGGGGGACTATGGCTACACCTTC | CATSVGQGDYGYTF
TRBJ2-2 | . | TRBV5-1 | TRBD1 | TGCGCCAGCAGCCAAAGGGACAGGGGAGTCTCCGGGGAGCTGTTTTTT | CASSQRDRGVSGELFF
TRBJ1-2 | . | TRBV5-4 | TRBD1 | TGTGCCAGCAGGGAAGACAGGGTGGGCTATGGCTACACCTTC | CASREDRVGYGYTF
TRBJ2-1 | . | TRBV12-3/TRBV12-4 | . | TGTGCCAGCAGTTTAGGGGAGTACAATGAGCAGTTCTTC | CASSLGEYNEQFF
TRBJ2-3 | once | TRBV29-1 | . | TGCAGCGTTGAAGTCGCTGCGCGGAGCACAGATACGCAGTATTTT | CSVEVAARSTDTQYF
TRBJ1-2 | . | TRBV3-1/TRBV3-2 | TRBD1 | TGTGCCAGCAGCCTCACAGGGGGCGGAAACTATGGCTACACCTTC | CASSLTGGGNYGYTF
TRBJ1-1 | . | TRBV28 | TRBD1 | TGTGCCAGCATTAGACAGGGCCTTGACACTGAAGCTTTCTTT | CASIRQGLDTEAFF
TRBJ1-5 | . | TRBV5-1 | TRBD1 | TGCGCCAGCAGCCCCGGACAGGGCAATCAGCCCCAGCATTTT | CASSPGQGNQPQHF
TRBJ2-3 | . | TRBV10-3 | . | TGTGCCATCGCCCACGAGACAGATACGCAGTATTTT | CAIAHETDTQYF
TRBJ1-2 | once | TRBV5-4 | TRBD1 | TGTGCCAGCAGTTCACAGGGGAAGAACTATGGCTACACCTTC | CASSSQGKNYGYTF
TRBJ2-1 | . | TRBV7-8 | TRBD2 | TGTGCCAGCAGCCGTAGCGGGACTGAGTTCTTC | CASSRSGTEFF
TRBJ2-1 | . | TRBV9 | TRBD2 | TGTGCCAGCAGCGTAGACCCTAGCGGGGGAGTACGCAATGAGCAGTTCTTC | CASSVDPSGGVRNEQFF
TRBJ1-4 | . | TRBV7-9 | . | TGTGCCAGCAGCTTAGTTGTCCACAGGGACCAAACTAATGAAAAACTGTTTTTT | CASSLVVHRDQTNEKLFF
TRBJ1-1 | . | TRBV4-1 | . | TGCGCCAGCAGCCAAGCTATGAACACTGAAGCTTTCTTT | CASSQAMNTEAFF
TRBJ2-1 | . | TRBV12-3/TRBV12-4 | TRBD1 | TGTGCCAGCAGTCGACAGGGGAATGAGCAGTTCTTC | CASSRQGNEQFF
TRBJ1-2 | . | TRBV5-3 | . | TGTGCCAGAAGCTTGTCCAGGCGCGATGGCTACACCTTC | CARSLSRRDGYTF
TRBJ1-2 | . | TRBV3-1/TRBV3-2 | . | TGTGCCAGCAGCCAAGATCATGTGCGGGGAACATATGGCTACACCTTC | CASSQDHVRGTYGYTF
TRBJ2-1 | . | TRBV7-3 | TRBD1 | TGTGCCAGCAGCTCCACCGGGACAGACTACAATGAGCAGTTCTTC | CASSSTGTDYNEQFF
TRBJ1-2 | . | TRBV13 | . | TGTGCCAGCAGCTTATATGGCAGCTATGGCTACACCTTC | CASSLYGSYGYTF
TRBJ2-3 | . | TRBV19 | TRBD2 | TGTGCCTCAGCTGGGCTAGCGGGAGTGACAGATACGCAGTATTTT | CASAGLAGVTDTQYF
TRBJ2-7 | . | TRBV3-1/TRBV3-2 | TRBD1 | TGTGCCAGCAGCCCTTATCGACAGGGCTCCTCCGAGCAGTACTTC | CASSPYRQGSSEQYF
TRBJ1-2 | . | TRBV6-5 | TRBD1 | TGTGCCAGCAGAAAACCGGGACAGGGGGCGCAAAGCTACACCTTC | CASRKPGQGAQSYTF
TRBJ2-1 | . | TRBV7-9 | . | TGTGCCAGCAGCTTACACGAGTACAATGAGCAGTTCTTC | CASSLHEYNEQFF
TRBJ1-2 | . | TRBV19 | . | TGTGCCAGTAGTCCAGGGGCCTCCTATGGCTACACCTTC | CASSPGASYGYTF
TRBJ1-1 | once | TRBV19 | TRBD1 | TGTGCCAGTAGTCAACCCGACAGGGGCCCTGAAGCTTTCTTT | CASSQPDRGPEAFF
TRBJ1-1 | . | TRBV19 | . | TGTGCCAGTAGTCTGCGGGAAGGGGATGAAGCTTTCTTT | CASSLREGDEAFF
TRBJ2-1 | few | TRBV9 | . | TGTGCCAGCAGCGCAATTACTACCTACAATGAGCAGTTCTTC | CASSAITTYNEQFF
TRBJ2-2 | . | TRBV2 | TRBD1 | TGTGCCAGCAGAATTGACAGGGGCGCGTCGGGGGAGCTGTTTTTT | CASRIDRGASGELFF
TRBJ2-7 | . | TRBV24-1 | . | TGTGCCACCAGTGATTTGACCACAGGAAAGCAGTACTTC | CATSDLTTGKQYF
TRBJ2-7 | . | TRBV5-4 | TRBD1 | TGTGCCAGCAGTCCGGGACAGGGGGCTTACGAGCAGTACTTC | CASSPGQGAYEQYF
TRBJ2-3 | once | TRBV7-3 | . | TGTGCCAGCAGCTTATTAGCAGGCACAGATACGCAGTATTTT | CASSLLAGTDTQYF
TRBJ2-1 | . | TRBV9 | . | TGTGCCAGCAGCAAAAGCGGGCCCTCCTACAATGAGCAGTTCTTC | CASSKSGPSYNEQFF
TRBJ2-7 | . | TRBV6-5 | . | TGTGCCAGCAGTTCTAGGTCCTACGAGCAGTACTTC | CASSSRSYEQYF
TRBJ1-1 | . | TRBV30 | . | TGTGCCTGGACAAGGGGCAAGGTAAAGAACACTGAAGCTTTCTTT | CAWTRGKVKNTEAFF
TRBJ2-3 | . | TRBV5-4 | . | TGTGCCAGCAGCCAAAAAGAGGGCACAGATACGCAGTATTTT | CASSQKEGTDTQYF
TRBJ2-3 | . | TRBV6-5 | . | TGTGCCAGCAGCCCCCTAATCGCAGATACGCAGTATTTT | CASSPLIADTQYF
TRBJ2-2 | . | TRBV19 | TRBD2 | TGTGCCAGTACCGCGGGAGGGGACCGGGGAGCTCTGTTTTTT | CASTAGGDRGALFF
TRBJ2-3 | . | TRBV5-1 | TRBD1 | TGCGCCAGCAGCACGGGACAGATCACAGATACGCAGTATTTT | CASSTGQITDTQYF
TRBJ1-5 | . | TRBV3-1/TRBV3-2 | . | TGTGCCAGCAGCCAAGACCTCAATCAGCCCCAGCATTTT | CASSQDLNQPQHF
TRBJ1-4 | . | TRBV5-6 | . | TGTGCCAGCAGCTTAGGAGGGGCTGGTAATGAAAAACTGTTTTTT | CASSLGGAGNEKLFF
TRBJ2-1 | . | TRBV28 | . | TGTGCCAGCAGTTTAAGCAGTGCGGTCTACAATGAGCAGTTCTTC | CASSLSSAVYNEQFF
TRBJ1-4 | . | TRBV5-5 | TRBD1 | TGTGCCAGCAGCCCCGGGCGGACAGGGGGAGGGCAAAATGAAAAACTGTTTTTT | CASSPGRTGGGQNEKLFF
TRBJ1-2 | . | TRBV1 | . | TGCACCAGCAGCCCCCGGGGCACCTTC | CTSSPRGTF
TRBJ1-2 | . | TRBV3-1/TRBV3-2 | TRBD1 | TGTGCCAGCAGCCACTACGGGACAGGGGAGGCTGGCTACACCTTC | CASSHYGTGEAGYTF
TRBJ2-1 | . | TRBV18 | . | TGTGCCAGCTCACCAGAGTGGGAGGTCTACAATGAGCAGTTCTTC | CASSPEWEVYNEQFF
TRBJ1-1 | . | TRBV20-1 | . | TGCAGTGCTAGTAATCCGAGGTTCTTGAACACTGAAGCTTTCTTT | CSASNPRFLNTEAFF
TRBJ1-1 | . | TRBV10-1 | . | TGCGCCAGCAGTGAACAGCCGAACACTGAAGCTTTCTTT | CASSEQPNTEAFF